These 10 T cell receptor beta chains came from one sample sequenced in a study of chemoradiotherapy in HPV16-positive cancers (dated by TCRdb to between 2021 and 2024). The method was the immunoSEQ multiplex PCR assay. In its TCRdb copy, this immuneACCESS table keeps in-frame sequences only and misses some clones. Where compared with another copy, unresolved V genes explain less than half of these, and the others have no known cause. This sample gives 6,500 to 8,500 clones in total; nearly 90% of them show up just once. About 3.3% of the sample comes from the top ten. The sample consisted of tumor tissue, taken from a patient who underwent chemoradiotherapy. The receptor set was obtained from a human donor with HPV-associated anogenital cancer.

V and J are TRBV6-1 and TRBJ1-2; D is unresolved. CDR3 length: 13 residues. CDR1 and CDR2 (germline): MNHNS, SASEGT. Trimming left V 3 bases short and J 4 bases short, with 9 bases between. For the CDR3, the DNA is TGTGCCAGCAGTGAGGACGGCGGCTATGGCTACACCTTC. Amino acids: CASSEDGGYGYTF.

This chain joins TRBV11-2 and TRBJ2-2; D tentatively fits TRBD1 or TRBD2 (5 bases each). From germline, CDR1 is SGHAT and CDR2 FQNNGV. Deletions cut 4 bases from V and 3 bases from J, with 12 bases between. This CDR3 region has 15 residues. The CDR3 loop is CASSSSGTYTGELFF. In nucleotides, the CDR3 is TGTGCCAGCAGCTCGTCCGGGACCTACACCGGGGAGCTGTTTTTT. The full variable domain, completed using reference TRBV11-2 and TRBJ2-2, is EAGVAQSPRYKIIEKRQSVAFWCNPISGHATLYWYQQILGQGPKLLIQFQNNGVVDDSQLPKDRFSAERLKGVDSTLKIQPAKLEDSAVYLCASSSSGTYTGELFFGEGSRLTVL.

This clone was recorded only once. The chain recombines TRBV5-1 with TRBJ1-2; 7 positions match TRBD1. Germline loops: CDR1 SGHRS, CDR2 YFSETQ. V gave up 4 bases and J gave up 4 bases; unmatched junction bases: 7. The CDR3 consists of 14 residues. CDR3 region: CASSLSQGGYGYTF. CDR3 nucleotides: TGCGCCAGCAGCCTAAGCCAGGGGGGCTATGGCTACACCTTC.

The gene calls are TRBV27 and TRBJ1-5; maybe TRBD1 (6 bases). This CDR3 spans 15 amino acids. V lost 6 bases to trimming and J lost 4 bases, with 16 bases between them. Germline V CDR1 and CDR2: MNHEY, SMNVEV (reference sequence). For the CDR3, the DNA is TGTGCCAGCAGCGGACGGGGGCATGGGAATCAGCCCCAGCATTTT. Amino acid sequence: CASSGRGHGNQPQHF.

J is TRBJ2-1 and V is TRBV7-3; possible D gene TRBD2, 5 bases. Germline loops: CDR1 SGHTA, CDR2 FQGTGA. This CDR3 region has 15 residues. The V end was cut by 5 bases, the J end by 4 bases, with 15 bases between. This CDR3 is CASSSTGDTYNEQFF. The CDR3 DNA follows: TGTGCCAGCAGCAGTACCGGGGATACTTACAATGAGCAGTTCTTC.

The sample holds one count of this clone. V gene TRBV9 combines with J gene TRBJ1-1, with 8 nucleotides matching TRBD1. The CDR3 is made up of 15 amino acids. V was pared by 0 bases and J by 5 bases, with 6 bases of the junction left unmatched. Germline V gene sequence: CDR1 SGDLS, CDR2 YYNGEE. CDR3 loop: CASSVGPGGSTEAFF. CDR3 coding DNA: TGTGCCAGCAGCGTAGGGCCAGGGGGCAGTACTGAAGCTTTCTTT.

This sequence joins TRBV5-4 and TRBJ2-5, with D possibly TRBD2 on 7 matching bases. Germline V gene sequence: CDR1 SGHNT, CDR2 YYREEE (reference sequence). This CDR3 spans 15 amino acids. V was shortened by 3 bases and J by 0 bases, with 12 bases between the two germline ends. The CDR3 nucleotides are TGTGCCAGCAGCTGGAAGGGGGGGTACCAAGAGACCCAGTACTTC. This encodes CASSWKGGYQETQYF.

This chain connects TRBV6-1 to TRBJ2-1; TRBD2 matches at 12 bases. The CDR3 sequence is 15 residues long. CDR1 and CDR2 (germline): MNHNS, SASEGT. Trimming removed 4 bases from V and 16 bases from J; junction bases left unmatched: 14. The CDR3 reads CASSGVTSGGPPRFF. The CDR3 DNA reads TGTGCCAGCAGTGGAGTTACTAGCGGGGGGCCGCCTCGTTTCTTC.

This CDR3 is CASSLSGNTIYF. The CDR3 coding sequence is TGTGCCAGCAGCTTGTCTGGAAACACCATATATTTT. The V call is TRBV7-9, the J call TRBJ1-3; D gene uncertain. Germline values: CDR1 SEHNR, CDR2 FQNEAQ (reference sequence). Between the trimmed V and J ends, which lost 3 bases and 1 base, there was a span of 1 base. The CDR3 has 12 residues. Drawing the rest from reference TRBV7-9 and TRBJ1-3, the complete variable domain is DTGVSQNPRHKITKRGQNVTFRCDPISEHNRLYWYRQTLGQGPEFLTYFQNEAQLEKSRLLSDRFSAERPKGSFSTLEIQRTEQGDSAMYLCASSLSGNTIYFGEGSWLTVV.

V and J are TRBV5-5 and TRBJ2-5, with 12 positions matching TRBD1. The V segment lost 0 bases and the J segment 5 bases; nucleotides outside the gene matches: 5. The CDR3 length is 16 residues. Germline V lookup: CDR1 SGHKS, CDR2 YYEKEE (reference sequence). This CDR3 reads CASSLVGTGGRETQYF. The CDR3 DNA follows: TGTGCCAGCAGCTTGGTCGGGACAGGGGGCAGGGAGACCCAGTACTTC.